The 22 T cell receptor beta chains listed next were all sequenced from one sample in a study of T cell responses to AZD1222 COVID-19 vaccine. Repertoires were generated with immunoSEQ multiplex PCR, while TCRdb's copy carries only in-frame clones and drops some. The sample shows 60,000 to 90,000 clones, around 80% of them seen only once. This specimen consisted of peripheral blood, obtained 28 days after the second dose of the MenACWY control vaccine. These receptors were collected from an adult who received the MenACWY meningococcal vaccine as a control.

This chain connects TRBV6-5 to TRBJ2-1; D is perhaps TRBD2 (6 bases). Germline V gene lookup returns CDR1 MNHEY and CDR2 SVGAGI. V was pared by 8 bases and J by 0 bases, with 14 bases between. The CDR3 covers 15 residues. This chain's CDR3 is CASRKAGSSYNEQFF. CDR3 DNA: TGTGCCAGCCGAAAGGCGGGGAGCTCCTACAATGAGCAGTTCTTC.

This clone was observed a few times. The chain is built from TRBV19 and TRBJ1-1; D perhaps matches TRBD1 (6 bases). V was cut by 5 bases and J by 4 bases, with 14 bases left in between. Germline assignment: CDR1 LNHDA and CDR2 SQIVND (reference sequence). The CDR3 is 14 amino acids. The CDR3 coding sequence is TGTGCCAGTAGTCGTACAGGGCGACCCACTGAAGCTTTCTTT. Encoded protein: CASSRTGRPTEAFF.

The chain combines TRBV7-9 with TRBJ1-2; no firm D call. The V gene's germline CDR1 is SEHNR and CDR2 FQNEAQ (reference sequence). Trimming pared 0 bases from V and 4 bases from J, leaving 12 bases between. This CDR3 has 15 amino acids. The CDR3 nucleotides are TGTGCCAGCAGCTTAGCAGAGCCATGGAGCTATGGCTACACCTTC. Translated: CASSLAEPWSYGYTF.

This chain connects TRBV7-8 to TRBJ2-7; TRBD2 aligns across 8 bases. V was clipped by 2 bases and J by 5 bases; unmatched bases: 8. The CDR3 sequence is 15 residues long. CDR1 is SGHVS, CDR2 FQNEAQ, per germline. The CDR3 is CASSLRGTSLDEQYF. Here the CDR3 DNA reads TGTGCCAGCAGCTTAAGGGGGACTAGTCTGGACGAGCAGTACTTC.

The rearrangement links TRBV19 to TRBJ1-1, with D hard to call. V was cut by 4 bases and J by 3 bases, with 12 bases left in between. This CDR3 spans 14 amino acids. Per germline, CDR1 LNHDA and CDR2 SQIVND (reference sequence). The CDR3 DNA reads TGTGCCAGTAGTAATATTTTCGGCGACACTGAAGCTTTCTTT. Its protein is CASSNIFGDTEAFF.

The CDR3 loop is CASSPQTGERTQYF. The DNA of the CDR3 is TGTGCCAGCAGCCCTCAGACGGGGGAGCGGACGCAGTATTTT. The V call is TRBV9, the J call TRBJ2-3, with D perhaps TRBD2 (6 bases). The CDR3 length is 14 residues. The germline V gene has CDR1 SGDLS and CDR2 YYNGEE. V lost 4 bases to trimming and J lost 9 bases, with 18 bases between them.

The J gene is TRBJ2-7, the V gene TRBV7-2, with D perhaps TRBD2 (6 bases). V was pared by 5 bases and J by 4 bases, with 15 bases between. The CDR3 runs to 14 residues. CDR1 is SGHTA and CDR2 is FQGNSA in the germline V gene. The CDR3 DNA reads as TGTGCCAGCAGCCGCCGCGGGGATGTGTACGAGCAGTACTTC. The encoded protein is CASSRRGDVYEQYF.

The gene calls are TRBV2 and TRBJ1-1; TRBD1 is a possible D gene (5 bases). V shed 1 base and J shed 5 bases, with 14 bases lying between them. Germline V lookup: CDR1 SNHLY, CDR2 FYNNEI. CDR3 length: 15 amino acids. This chain's CDR3 is CASSEGAGRATEAFF. The CDR3 nucleotides are TGTGCCAGCAGTGAAGGGGCAGGGAGAGCAACTGAAGCTTTCTTT. The complete variable domain, with remaining parts taken from reference TRBV2 and TRBJ1-1, reads EPEVTQTPSHQVTQMGQEVILRCVPISNHLYFYWYRQILGQKVEFLVSFYNNEISEKSEIFDDQFSVERPDGSNFTLKIRSTKLEDSAMYFCASSEGAGRATEAFFGQGTRLTVV.

As for this clone: The sample holds other DNA sequences that translate to the same CDR3. The chain recombines TRBV7-9 with TRBJ2-2; D call uncertain. CDR1 SEHNR and CDR2 FQNEAQ come from the germline V gene (reference sequence). V dropped 5 bases and J dropped 2 bases, with 3 bases sitting between them. The CDR3 runs to 12 residues. In DNA form, the CDR3 reads TGTGCCAGCAGCCCTAACACCGGGGAGCTGTTTTTT. It specifies CASSPNTGELFF. Full variable domain (remainder filled in from reference TRBV7-9 and TRBJ2-2): DTGVSQNPRHKITKRGQNVTFRCDPISEHNRLYWYRQTLGQGPEFLTYFQNEAQLEKSRLLSDRFSAERPKGSFSTLEIQRTEQGDSAMYLCASSPNTGELFFGEGSRLTVL.

The chain is built from TRBV7-7 and TRBJ2-6; the D gene is possibly TRBD1 (5 bases). This CDR3 is built from 19 residues. CDR1 and CDR2 (germline): SSHAT, FNYEAQ (reference sequence). The CDR3 sequence: CASRPMYRTDKSGANVLTF. CDR3 bases: TGTGCTAGCCGCCCAATGTACAGGACGGACAAATCTGGGGCCAACGTCCTGACTTTC.

This clone came up a few times. Within the sample, other DNA sequences also encode this same CDR3. The J gene is TRBJ2-2, the V gene TRBV7-3; no clear D gene. Germline V CDR1 and CDR2: SGHTA, FQGTGA. This CDR3 contains 13 residues. V was trimmed by 0 bases and J by 1 base, leaving 0 bases between them. This chain's CDR3 is CASSLTNTGELFF. The CDR3 nucleotides read TGTGCCAGCAGCTTAACGAACACCGGGGAGCTGTTTTTT.

This clone was seen a few times. V is TRBV2 and J is TRBJ1-1; TRBD1 might be the D (5 bases). Between the trimmed V and J ends, which lost 4 bases and 5 bases, there was a span of 5 bases. Per germline, CDR1 SNHLY and CDR2 FYNNEI. The CDR3 runs 11 residues. This CDR3 is CASSGGTEAFF. The DNA of the CDR3 is TGTGCCAGCAGTGGGGGGACTGAAGCTTTCTTT.

J is TRBJ2-3 and V is TRBV3-1 (or the pseudogene TRBV3-2); 12 bases fit TRBD2. J lost 1 base, V lost 4 bases, and 9 bases had no gene match. Germline V gives CDR1 LGHDT, CDR2 YNNKEL (reference sequence). The length of the CDR3 is 18 residues. CDR3 nucleotide sequence: TGTGCCAGCAGCCGTGGACTAGCGGGATATGGTCGCACAGATACGCAGTATTTT. It yields the protein CASSRGLAGYGRTDTQYF.

The chain employs TRBV2 and TRBJ1-5; unclear D gene. Germline V lookup: CDR1 SNHLY, CDR2 FYNNEI. The CDR3 runs 13 residues. With 7 bases removed from V and 5 bases from J, the gap between germline ends came to 12 bases. CDR3 in DNA: TGTGCCAGCACGGCTGGCGATCATCAGCCCCAGCATTTT. Encoded protein: CASTAGDHQPQHF.

The J gene is TRBJ1-5, the V gene TRBV7-2; 10 bases match TRBD1. The CDR3 has 17 amino acids. Trimming cost V 3 bases and J 5 bases; bases outside gene matches: 10. Looked up from germline, CDR1 is SGHTA and CDR2 is FQGNSA. In DNA form, the CDR3 reads TGTGCCAGCAGCTTTAGTGGGGGACAGGGGTTGCATCAGCCCCAGCATTTT. It yields the protein CASSFSGGQGLHQPQHF.

This chain joins TRBV20-1 and TRBJ2-1; D is unresolved. The ends were cut back, 5 bases at V and 6 bases at J, with 8 bases in the middle. The length of the CDR3 is 11 residues. CDR1 is DFQATT and CDR2 is SNEGSKA in the germline V gene (reference sequence). The CDR3 bases are TGCAGTGCTGCCCCTATCAATGAGCAGTTCTTC. It is translated as CSAAPINEQFF.

The J gene is TRBJ1-2, the V gene TRBV5-1; D may be TRBD1 (5 bases). CDR1 is SGHRS and CDR2 is YFSETQ in the germline V gene. V dropped 0 bases and J dropped 5 bases, with 8 bases sitting between them. The CDR3 consists of 13 residues. Here the CDR3 DNA reads TGCGCCAGCAGCTTGGACGGACAATATGGCTACACCTTC. Its translation is CASSLDGQYGYTF.

The chain has TRBV7-9 and TRBJ2-5; no clear D. Germline CDR1 reads SEHNR; CDR2 reads FQNEAQ (reference sequence). Deletions cut 5 bases from V and 5 bases from J, with 9 bases between. CDR3 length: 12 amino acids. For the CDR3, the DNA is TGTGCCAGCAGCAACGGGCCCGAGACCCAGTACTTC. Translating gives CASSNGPETQYF.

The rearrangement joins TRBV11-2 to TRBJ1-1; D is unclear. Trimming stripped 3 bases from V and 0 bases from J, with 11 bases between. There are 15 residues in the CDR3. CDR1 is SGHAT and CDR2 is FQNNGV in the germline V gene. DNA for the CDR3: TGTGCCAGCAGCTTGGACCGAGGGTTGAACACTGAAGCTTTCTTT. Its protein is CASSLDRGLNTEAFF.

This clone occurred a few times. V is TRBV5-8 and J is TRBJ2-1; unclear D gene. This CDR3 is built from 16 residues. CDR1 is SGHTS, CDR2 YDEGEE, per germline. V dropped 0 bases and J dropped 0 bases, with 10 bases sitting between them. The CDR3 is CASSLGLLSSYNEQFF. CDR3 nucleotides: TGTGCCAGCAGCTTGGGACTCCTGAGCTCCTACAATGAGCAGTTCTTC.

The V gene is TRBV10-3, the J gene TRBJ1-5, with D possibly TRBD1 on 5 matching bases. V gave up 2 bases and J gave up 1 base, with 9 bases separating them. Per germline, CDR1 ENHRY and CDR2 SYGVKD. The CDR3 extends over 15 amino acids. Here the CDR3 reads CAISEARGSNQPQHF. CDR3 bases: TGTGCCATCAGTGAGGCGCGGGGGAGCAATCAGCCCCAGCATTTT.

V and J are TRBV2 and TRBJ2-3; D may be TRBD1 (5 bases). Trimming pared 6 bases from V and 9 bases from J, leaving 16 bases between. CDR1 and CDR2 from the germline V gene are SNHLY and FYNNEI. The CDR3 sequence is 13 residues long. CDR3 loop: CASRWMGQATQYF. CDR3 nucleotide sequence: TGTGCCAGCAGGTGGATGGGGCAAGCCACGCAGTATTTT.